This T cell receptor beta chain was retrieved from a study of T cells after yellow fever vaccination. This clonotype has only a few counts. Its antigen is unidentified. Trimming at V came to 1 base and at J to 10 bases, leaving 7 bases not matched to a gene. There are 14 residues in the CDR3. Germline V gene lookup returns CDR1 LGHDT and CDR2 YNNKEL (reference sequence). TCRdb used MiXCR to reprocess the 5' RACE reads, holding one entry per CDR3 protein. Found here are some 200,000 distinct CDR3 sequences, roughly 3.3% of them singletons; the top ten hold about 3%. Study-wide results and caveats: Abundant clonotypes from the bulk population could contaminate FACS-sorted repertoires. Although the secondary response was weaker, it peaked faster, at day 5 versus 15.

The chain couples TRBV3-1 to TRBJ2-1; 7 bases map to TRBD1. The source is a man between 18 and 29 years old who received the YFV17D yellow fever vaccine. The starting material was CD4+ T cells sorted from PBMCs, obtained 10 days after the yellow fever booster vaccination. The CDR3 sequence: CASSQVRGQREQFF. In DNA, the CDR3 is TGTGCCAGCAGCCAAGTTAGGGGGCAGCGGGAGCAGTTCTTC.